These 19 T cell receptor beta chains came from one sample sequenced in a study of OX40 agonist ivuxolimab in advanced cancers. Sequencing used immunoSEQ multiplex PCR; TCRdb keeps in-frame clones, though not all of them. The sample has about 80,000 clones; 85% are singletons. Sequenced here: CD4+ or CD8+ T cells sorted from blood, sampled in a trial of the OX40 agonist ivuxolimab. These receptor sequences come from an adult with an advanced solid tumor such as melanoma, head and neck, liver or kidney cancer.

This chain connects TRBV2 to TRBJ2-2; D is uncertain. V lost 6 bases and J lost 4, with 9 bases in between. This CDR3 comprises 13 residues. Germline CDR1 reads SNHLY; CDR2 reads FYNNEI. CDR3: CASRYSFTGELFF. CDR3 DNA sequence: TGTGCCAGCAGGTACTCCTTCACCGGGGAGCTGTTTTTT. The full variable domain, its missing parts supplied by reference TRBV2 and TRBJ2-2, is EPEVTQTPSHQVTQMGQEVILRCVPISNHLYFYWYRQILGQKVEFLVSFYNNEISEKSEIFDDQFSVERPDGSNFTLKIRSTKLEDSAMYFCASRYSFTGELFFGEGSRLTVL.

The rearrangement uses TRBV27 and TRBJ2-7, with 7 bases lining up with TRBD2. The V gene end was trimmed by 3 bases and the J gene end by 2 bases; junction bases not matched to a gene: 7. The CDR3 sequence is 15 residues long. Germline V gives CDR1 MNHEY, CDR2 SMNVEV (reference sequence). The CDR3 is CASSFLTSHPYEQYF. DNA for the CDR3: TGTGCCAGCAGTTTTTTGACTAGCCACCCCTACGAGCAGTACTTC.

CDR3 DNA sequence: TGTGCCAGCAGCTCCAAAGGGGGCAGGGTGAAGTACACCGGGGAGCTGTTTTTT. It encodes CASSSKGGRVKYTGELFF. The J gene is TRBJ2-2, the V gene TRBV5-4; 7 bases are shared with TRBD1. V lost 3 bases, J lost 3 bases, and 14 bases stayed unmatched. Germline V lookup: CDR1 SGHNT, CDR2 YYREEE (reference sequence). The CDR3 is 18 residues long.

The chain carries TRBV11-2 and TRBJ2-3; TRBD2 matches at 7 bases. Germline values: CDR1 SGHAT, CDR2 FQNNGV. The V segment lost 3 bases and the J segment 3 bases; nucleotides outside the gene matches: 3. This CDR3 contains 14 residues. This chain's CDR3 is CASSFGGGTDTQYF. The CDR3 nucleotides read TGTGCCAGCAGCTTCGGGGGAGGGACAGATACGCAGTATTTT.

The chain recombines TRBV29-1 with TRBJ1-2; 9 bases agree with TRBD1. The CDR3 totals 13 residues. With V trimmed by 6 bases and J by 0 bases, 2 bases remained unmatched. Germline CDR1 is SQVTM and CDR2 is ANQGSEA. CDR3 sequence (DNA): TGCAGCGTACAGGGGGCTTCTAACTATGGCTACACCTTC. This gives the protein CSVQGASNYGYTF.

This rearrangement joins TRBV2 to TRBJ2-1; perhaps D is TRBD1 or TRBD2 (5 bases each). Looked up from germline, CDR1 is SNHLY and CDR2 is FYNNEI. V lost 8 bases and J lost 6, with 14 bases in between. The CDR3 spans 13 residues. CDR3 in amino acids: CASREGVINEQFF. CDR3 bases: TGTGCCAGCCGGGAAGGGGTGATCAATGAGCAGTTCTTC.

The chain links TRBV5-1 to TRBJ1-1; perhaps TRBD1 as D (6 bases). The CDR3 has 16 residues. V lost 1 base to trimming and J lost 1 base, with 14 bases between them. CDR1 SGHRS and CDR2 YFSETQ come from the germline V gene. DNA for the CDR3: TGCGCCAGCAGCTTGCCGGGGTCGGGGGCGAACACTGAAGCTTTCTTT. As protein: CASSLPGSGANTEAFF.

In the case of this clone: A junction end diverges from the germline sequence, so it may reflect a read error. This sequence joins TRBV28 and TRBJ2-1; TRBD1 matches at 8 bases. Looked up from germline, CDR1 is MDHEN and CDR2 is SYDVKM. The CDR3 has 14 amino acids. The CDR3 is CASTLDRGRNEQFF. The DNA for the CDR3 is TGTGCCAGCACTTTAGACAGGGGCCGGAATGAGCAGTTCTTC.

The chain carries TRBV5-4 and TRBJ2-5; TRBD2 agrees at 11 bases. J gave up 4 bases and V 6 bases, and 8 bases lay outside the gene matches. This CDR3 contains 15 residues. The germline CDR1 and CDR2 sequences are SGHNT and YYREEE (reference sequence). Written as DNA, the CDR3 is TGTGCCAGCACCCGTAGCGGGGGGGCCGGAGAGACCCAGTACTTC. It specifies CASTRSGGAGETQYF. Looking up the rest from reference TRBV5-4 and TRBJ2-5 gives the full variable domain: ETGVTQSPTHLIKTRGQQVTLRCSSQSGHNTVSWYQQALGQGPQFIFQYYREEENGRGNFPPRFSGLQFPNYSSELNVNALELDDSALYLCASTRSGGAGETQYFGPGTRLLVL.

This chain connects TRBV6-6 to TRBJ2-7; TRBD1 or TRBD2 may be the D gene (6 bases each). The CDR3 is 15 amino acids. Germline V CDR1 and CDR2: MNHNY, SVGAGI (reference sequence). V lost 0 bases to trimming and J lost 7 bases, with 16 bases between them. The CDR3 loop reads CASSYSTSGAGEQYF. The CDR3 DNA sequence: TGTGCCAGCAGTTACTCTACCTCAGGGGCGGGGGAGCAGTACTTC.

This chain connects TRBV25-1 to TRBJ2-2; D is possibly TRBD1 (5 bases). There are 14 residues in the CDR3. The V gene's germline CDR1 is MGHDK and CDR2 SYGVNS. Between the trimmed V and J ends, which lost 5 bases and 1 base, there was a span of 8 bases. The chain's CDR3 is CASSWQGNTGELFF. CDR3 DNA sequence: TGTGCCAGCAGTTGGCAGGGGAACACCGGGGAGCTGTTTTTT.

The chain recombines TRBV18 with TRBJ1-1; possible D gene TRBD1, 5 bases. V lost 6 bases and J lost 1, with 9 bases in between. The CDR3 runs to 13 residues. Looked up from germline, CDR1 is KGHSH and CDR2 is LQKENI. For the CDR3, the DNA is TGTGCCAGCTCGACGACAGAGAACACTGAAGCTTTCTTT. Its protein product is CASSTTENTEAFF. Supplemented by reference TRBV18 and TRBJ1-1, the full variable domain reads NAGVMQNPRHLVRRRGQEARLRCSPMKGHSHVYWYRQLPEEGLKFMVYLQKENIIDESGMPKERFSAEFPKEGPSILRIQQVVRGDSAAYFCASSTTENTEAFFGQGTRLTVV.

The rearrangement joins TRBV28 to TRBJ2-7; D perhaps matches TRBD2 (6 bases). Germline CDR1 and CDR2: MDHEN and SYDVKM. The CDR3 length is 13 residues. V was clipped by 4 bases and J by 7 bases, with 14 bases between them. The DNA for the CDR3 is TGTGCCAGCAGTTACGTTCTGGCGGGGGAGCAGTACTTC. This translates into CASSYVLAGEQYF.

The rearrangement uses TRBV11-2 and TRBJ2-7, with 7 bases lining up with TRBD1. Germline assignment: CDR1 SGHAT and CDR2 FQNNGV. The V gene end was trimmed by 5 bases and the J gene end by 6 bases; junction bases not matched to a gene: 7. This CDR3 has 13 residues. The CDR3: CASSGRDRSEQYF. The DNA of the CDR3 is TGTGCCAGCAGCGGCCGGGACAGAAGCGAGCAGTACTTC.

The rearrangement joins TRBV9 to TRBJ2-6, with no clear D. Germline V gene data show CDR1 as SGDLS and CDR2 as YYNGEE. Trimming pared 4 bases from V and 3 bases from J, leaving 17 bases between. The length of the CDR3 is 17 residues. The CDR3, as DNA: TGTGCCAGCAGCCCCCTCCGCTGGGGTAATGGGGCCAACGTCCTGACTTTC. Translating it yields CASSPLRWGNGANVLTF.

The V and J genes are TRBV29-1 and TRBJ1-1; 8 bases are shared with TRBD1. Germline CDR1 and CDR2: SQVTM and ANQGSEA. The CDR3 is made up of 13 amino acids. With V trimmed by 5 bases and J by 1 base, 3 bases remained unmatched. In nucleotides, the CDR3 is TGCAGCGTTTCGACAGGGGCGAACACTGAAGCTTTCTTT. Encoded protein: CSVSTGANTEAFF.

This clone has just one count. The CDR3 loop reads CATSIWTGKTEAFF. Here the CDR3 DNA reads TGTGCCACCAGCATATGGACAGGGAAGACTGAAGCTTTCTTT. The chain has TRBV15 and TRBJ1-1; 8 bases are a match to TRBD1. CDR1 and CDR2 from the germline V gene are LNHNV and YYDKDF (reference sequence). J gave up 5 bases and V 4 bases, and 6 bases lay outside the gene matches. This CDR3 is 14 amino acids long.

The chain has TRBV19 and TRBJ2-1; D may be TRBD2 (5 bases). V was pared by 5 bases and J by 4 bases, with 18 bases between. CDR3 length equals 16 residues. Germline values: CDR1 LNHDA, CDR2 SQIVND (reference sequence). The CDR3 DNA is TGTGCCAGTAGTCCCTCGGGAACCGGTTTTTACAATGAGCAGTTCTTC. It codes for CASSPSGTGFYNEQFF.

V usage is TRBV28 and J usage is TRBJ1-1, with unresolved D. V was trimmed by 7 bases and J by 4 bases, leaving 7 bases between them. Germline CDR1 and CDR2: MDHEN and SYDVKM. The CDR3 runs to 11 residues. The CDR3 protein is CASIASTEAFF. In DNA, the CDR3 is TGTGCCAGCATCGCAAGCACTGAAGCTTTCTTT.